Below are 20 T cell receptor beta chains sequenced from a single sample in a study of shared clonotypes between healthy human individuals. Some clones are missing from TCRdb's copy, which holds only in-frame ones; the method was immunoSEQ multiplex PCR. The sample consists of approximately 2.5 million clones, more than 80% of them appearing once. Sample: naive CD4+ T cells sorted from blood. Subset reported: CD45RA+ positively selected. These TCRs come from a man aged 18 to 30 in good health.

This chain connects TRBV30 to TRBJ1-2; 8 bases map to TRBD1. The germline V gene has CDR1 GTSNPN and CDR2 SVGIG (reference sequence). Trimming removed 2 bases from V and 4 bases from J; junction bases left unmatched: 6. The CDR3 contains 14 residues. The CDR3 nucleotides read TGTGCCTGGAGTCCCGGACAGGGCGGCTATGGCTACACCTTC. It translates to CAWSPGQGGYGYTF.

The chain links TRBV5-1 to TRBJ1-2; 11 bases match TRBD1. Germline CDR1 is SGHRS and CDR2 is YFSETQ. Germline trimming cut 1 base from V and 7 bases from J; bases unmatched to any gene: 9. The CDR3 consists of 16 residues. CDR3 region: CASSLSPGQGAIGYTF. The CDR3 DNA follows: TGCGCCAGCAGCTTGTCCCCTGGACAGGGGGCGATTGGCTACACCTTC.

The chain joins TRBV18 to TRBJ1-5; D might be TRBD1 (5 bases). CDR1 KGHSH and CDR2 LQKENI come from the germline V gene. The CDR3 runs to 13 residues. V was clipped by 0 bases and J by 7 bases, with 7 bases between them. DNA of the CDR3: TGTGCCAGCTCACCACCCGACAGCCAGCCCCAGCATTTT. Encoded protein: CASSPPDSQPQHF. The variable domain in full, completed from reference TRBV18 and TRBJ1-5, reads NAGVMQNPRHLVRRRGQEARLRCSPMKGHSHVYWYRQLPEEGLKFMVYLQKENIIDESGMPKERFSAEFPKEGPSILRIQQVVRGDSAAYFCASSPPDSQPQHFGDGTRLSIL.

On this clone: The sample carries other DNA sequences with the same CDR3. This chain joins TRBV5-1 and TRBJ2-1; TRBD2 agrees at 12 bases. The length of the CDR3 is 15 residues. V gave up 1 base and J gave up 5 bases; unmatched junction bases: 1. The germline V gene has CDR1 SGHRS and CDR2 YFSETQ. The CDR3: CASSLRLAGDNEQFF. CDR3 sequence (DNA): TGCGCCAGCAGCTTGCGACTAGCGGGAGACAATGAGCAGTTCTTC.

This clone was picked up one time. Additional DNA sequences in this sample encode the identical CDR3. This chain joins TRBV6-6 and TRBJ1-1; D not certain. Germline CDR1 reads MNHNY; CDR2 reads SVGAGI (reference sequence). This CDR3 region has 13 residues. V was clipped by 2 bases and J by 1 base, with 5 bases between them. Here the CDR3 reads CASSYAGNTEAFF. The CDR3 region has the DNA TGTGCCAGCAGTTACGCGGGGAACACTGAAGCTTTCTTT.

There are a few counts of this clone. The same CDR3 is also encoded by other DNA sequences in this sample. The chain uses TRBV18 and TRBJ1-1; perhaps TRBD1 as D (6 bases). Germline V gene data show CDR1 as KGHSH and CDR2 as LQKENI. V was trimmed by 5 bases and J by 4 bases, leaving 14 bases between them. The CDR3 runs to 14 residues. CDR3 loop: CASSLTGMGTEAFF. The CDR3, as DNA: TGTGCCAGCTCATTAACAGGGATGGGCACTGAAGCTTTCTTT.

The V call is TRBV6-6, the J call TRBJ1-6; TRBD1 is a possible D gene (5 bases). Germline CDR1 MNHNY, CDR2 SVGAGI (reference sequence). This CDR3 contains 16 residues. Trimming took 5 bases from V and 2 from J, leaving 13 bases between them. CDR3 sequence (DNA): TGTGCCAGCAGTCCCAGACAGCTACCCTATAATTCACCCCTCCACTTT. This gives the protein CASSPRQLPYNSPLHF.

This chain joins TRBV19 and TRBJ1-5, with TRBD1 matching over 8 bases. Germline assignment: CDR1 LNHDA and CDR2 SQIVND (reference sequence). J lost 2 bases, V lost 5 bases, and 8 bases had no gene match. This CDR3 region has 16 residues. CDR3 bases: TGTGCCAGTAGTTCCCTGGGACAGGTGGGCAATCAGCCCCAGCATTTT. Amino acids: CASSSLGQVGNQPQHF.

The chain recombines TRBV6-5 with TRBJ2-2; D gene ambiguous. CDR3 length: 13 residues. The germline gives CDR1 MNHEY, CDR2 SVGAGI. V lost 8 bases and J lost 8, with 15 bases in between. The CDR3 is CASQSATWGELFF. CDR3 coding DNA: TGTGCCAGCCAGAGCGCTACCTGGGGGGAGCTGTTTTTT.

The rearrangement links TRBV6-1 to TRBJ2-1; D may be TRBD2 (6 bases). Trimming stripped 2 bases from V and 8 bases from J, with 16 bases between. Germline-derived CDR1 and CDR2 are MNHNS and SASEGT. The CDR3 length is 15 residues. CDR3 nucleotide sequence: TGTGCCAGCAGTGAACAAGGAGGGCTAGCGCATGAGCAGTTCTTC. It codes for CASSEQGGLAHEQFF.

The V and J genes are TRBV5-6 and TRBJ2-3; 10 bases are shared with TRBD2. The CDR3 extends over 18 amino acids. J was trimmed by 0 bases and V by 3 bases; bases with no gene match: 10. Germline-derived CDR1 and CDR2 are SGHDT and YYEEEE. CDR3 bases: TGTGCCAGCAGCTCGAGCGGGAGGGCCGATCTGAGCACAGATACGCAGTATTTT. Its translation: CASSSSGRADLSTDTQYF.

V and J are TRBV30 and TRBJ2-3; 9 bases align to TRBD2. V lost 2 bases, J lost 2 bases, and 5 bases stayed unmatched. The CDR3 runs to 15 residues. The germline gives CDR1 GTSNPN, CDR2 SVGIG (reference sequence). Here the CDR3 DNA reads TGTGCCTGGAGTTTGGGACTAGCATACACAGATACGCAGTATTTT. It encodes CAWSLGLAYTDTQYF.

The gene calls are TRBV6-6 and TRBJ2-3; 11 nucleotides match TRBD1. V shed 5 bases, J shed 6 bases, and the junction held 10 bases outside the gene matches. CDR1 is MNHNY, CDR2 SVGAGI, per germline (reference sequence). This CDR3 region has 16 residues. Written as DNA, the CDR3 is TGTGCCAGCAGTCGCGGACAGGGGGCTAGGGTGGATACGCAGTATTTT. Translating gives CASSRGQGARVDTQYF.

The chain uses TRBV4-3 and TRBJ2-7; weak D call: TRBD1 (6 bases). Germline V gene lookup returns CDR1 LGHNA and CDR2 YSLEER. The CDR3 is 14 amino acids. Trimming took 4 bases from V and 0 from J, leaving 10 bases between them. The CDR3 DNA is TGCGCCAGCAGCCGGGACACTTTCTCCTACGAGCAGTACTTC. Residues: CASSRDTFSYEQYF.

This clone was recorded once. The chain joins TRBV5-1 to TRBJ2-1; 7 bases line up with TRBD1. The ends lost 4 bases at V and 0 bases at J; junction bases unmatched: 7. Germline assignment: CDR1 SGHRS and CDR2 YFSETQ. The CDR3 spans 16 residues. The CDR3 sequence is CASSAPDRSSYNEQFF. The CDR3, as DNA: TGCGCCAGCAGCGCGCCGGACAGGAGCTCCTACAATGAGCAGTTCTTC.

V usage is TRBV5-6 and J usage is TRBJ1-3; D gene unclear. Trimming took 2 bases from V and 2 from J, leaving 11 bases between them. The germline V gene encodes CDR1 SGHDT and CDR2 YYEEEE. This CDR3 has 15 amino acids. The CDR3: CASSLLRDPGNTIYF. DNA for the CDR3: TGTGCCAGCAGCTTACTTCGCGATCCTGGAAACACCATATATTTT.

The chain recombines TRBV11-2 with TRBJ2-6, with D hard to call. Germline-derived CDR1 and CDR2 are SGHAT and FQNNGV. The CDR3 consists of 15 residues. V lost 5 bases, J lost 2 bases, and 10 bases lay in between. The CDR3 sequence is CASSLSRAGANVLTF. The CDR3 nucleotides are TGTGCCAGCAGCCTCTCTAGGGCTGGGGCCAACGTCCTGACTTTC.

CDR3 DNA: TGTGCCAGCAGTGACAGGGGGCTAGGTCAGCCCCAGCATTTT. Translating it yields CASSDRGLGQPQHF. The rearrangement joins TRBV6-1 to TRBJ1-5, with 8 nucleotides matching TRBD1. This CDR3 comprises 14 residues. CDR1 is MNHNS, CDR2 SASEGT, per germline. J gave up 6 bases and V 3 bases, and 4 bases lay outside the gene matches.

This chain uses TRBV5-1 with TRBJ2-2, with TRBD1 matching 9 bases. The CDR3 sequence is 16 residues long. V dropped 3 bases and J dropped 1; count of bases not matched to a gene: 4. Germline V lookup: CDR1 SGHRS, CDR2 YFSETQ. CDR3 sequence reads: CASSSTDRGNTGELFF. CDR3 DNA: TGCGCCAGCAGCTCAACGGACAGGGGGAACACCGGGGAGCTGTTTTTT.

This clone was observed once. V and J are TRBV19 and TRBJ1-1, with D possibly being TRBD1 (6 bases). The germline CDR1 and CDR2 sequences are LNHDA and SQIVND (reference sequence). V dropped 0 bases and J dropped 0 bases, with 8 bases sitting between them. The CDR3 is 15 amino acids. As DNA, the CDR3 is TGTGCCAGTAGTATAGAGGGGGCCCTGAACACTGAAGCTTTCTTT. This translates into CASSIEGALNTEAFF.